This is a list of T cell receptor beta chains from one sample in a study of Graves' ophthalmopathy and Graves' hyperthyroidism. TCRdb re-called the multiplex PCR reads with MiXCR, one entry per CDR3 protein. This repertoire shows some 1.1 million distinct CDR3 sequences, roughly 35% found once; its top ten account for approximately 10%. The sequenced sample was peripheral blood or thyroid tissue (not recorded which). Receptors originate from an adult man with Graves' hyperthyroidism. Each CDR3 is given with its conserved first and last residue. Each record gives: clone size, J gene, V gene, D gene, CDR3 protein, CDR3 DNA. The D gene is left open where the match is weak. Clone size, where shown, is once, few, many, or a class for clones that have expanded.

many,TRBJ1-5,TRBV2,NA,CASSEEGNQPQHF,TGTGCCAGCAGTGAAGAGGGAAATCAGCCCCAGCATTTT
once,TRBJ1-2,TRBV4-2,NA,CASSEKPNYGYTF,TGTGCCAGCAGCGAAAAGCCCAACTATGGCTACACCTTC
once,TRBJ2-2,TRBV7-6,NA,CASSLRAGMILRELFF,TGTGCCAGCAGCTTAAGGGCAGGGATGATTCTACGGGAGCTGTTTTTT
NA,TRBJ1-1,TRBV24-1,NA,CATSDPGRNSEAFF,TGTGCCACCAGTGATCCCGGGAGAAACTCTGAAGCTTTCTTT
many,TRBJ1-6,TRBV20-1,TRBD1,CSAVDRESSYNSPLHF,TGCAGTGCCGTAGACAGGGAGAGCTCCTATAATTCACCCCTCCACTTT
NA,TRBJ1-5,TRBV6-6,TRBD1,CASSEEQGVQPQHF,TGTGCCAGCAGTGAAGAACAGGGGGTGCAGCCCCAGCATTTT
many,TRBJ1-2,TRBV2,TRBD1,CASSERETGSGYTF,TGTGCCAGCAGTGAAAGGGAGACAGGGTCTGGCTACACCTTC
many,TRBJ2-7,TRBV7-9,NA,CASSVHRVGKSYEQYF,TGTGCCAGCAGCGTCCACAGGGTTGGAAAATCCTACGAGCAGTACTTC
NA,TRBJ2-5,TRBV5-1,NA,CAGSLGRGQETQYF,TGCGCCGGCAGCTTGGGAAGGGGGCAAGAGACCCAGTACTTC
few,TRBJ2-7,TRBV6-5,NA,CASSYELATSSWEQYF,TGTGCCAGCAGTTACGAGTTAGCGACCTCGTCTTGGGAGCAGTACTTC
few,TRBJ2-7,TRBV11-2,TRBD2,CASSFRSGSVRTYEQYF,TGTGCCAGCAGCTTTAGGAGCGGGAGCGTGAGGACCTACGAGCAGTACTTC
many,TRBJ1-2,TRBV14,NA,CASSPLGRTNYGYTF,TGTGCCAGCAGCCCTTTGGGGAGGACTAACTATGGCTACACCTTC
many,TRBJ1-5,TRBV6-6,NA,CASENDRTVNQPQHF,TGTGCCAGCGAAAATGACAGGACTGTAAATCAGCCCCAGCATTTT
many,TRBJ1-5,TRBV19,NA,CASSIGSLNSNQPQHF,TGTGCCAGTAGTATTGGGTCACTCAATAGCAATCAGCCCCAGCATTTT
NA,TRBJ1-5,TRBV6-9,TRBD1,CASSYYSGTGGYQPQHF,TGTGCCAGCAGTTATTATTCCGGGACAGGGGGATATCAGCCCCAGCATTTT
many,TRBJ2-5,TRBV7-2,TRBD1,CASSLAIGQGRETQYF,TGTGCCAGCAGCTTAGCAATAGGACAGGGCCGAGAGACCCAGTACTTC
once,TRBJ2-7,TRBV6-5,NA,CASSTSGYGSYEQYF,NA
few,TRBJ1-2,TRBV3-1,NA,CASSQERGGGYTF,TGTGCCAGCAGCCAAGAGAGGGGCGGTGGCTACACCTTC
NA,TRBJ2-2,TRBV9,TRBD2,CASSVGTTPSGELFF,TGTGCCAGCTCCGTGGGGACTACCCCTAGCGGGGAGCTGTTTTTT
NA,TRBJ2-5,TRBV7-2,TRBD1,CASSQQGEGETQYF,TGTGCCAGCAGCCAGCAGGGGGAAGGCGAGACCCAGTACTTC
many,TRBJ2-2,TRBV9,NA,CASSVVGRGNTGELFF,TGTGCCAGCAGCGTAGTTGGCAGGGGCAACACCGGGGAGCTGTTTTTT
NA,TRBJ2-3,TRBV24-1,NA,CATGGYPGTDTQYF,TGTGCCACTGGGGGATACCCTGGCACAGATACGCAGTATTTT
NA,TRBJ1-1,TRBV9,NA,CASSAYEGGKSEAFF,TGTGCCAGCAGCGCCTACGAGGGGGGGAAGTCTGAAGCTTTCTTT
few,TRBJ2-7,TRBV4-2,TRBD2,CASSQEVSRGSFLYEQYF,TGTGCCAGCAGCCAAGAAGTCTCGCGGGGGAGCTTCCTCTACGAGCAGTACTTC
NA,TRBJ2-5,TRBV7-9,NA,CASSPGDSYQETQYF,TGTGCCAGCAGTCCCGGGGACTCTTACCAAGAGACCCAGTACTTC
NA,TRBJ2-2,TRBV5-1,NA,CASSCQGSTGELFF,TGTGCCAGCAGCTGTCAAGGGTCCACCGGGGAGCTGTTTTTT
few,TRBJ2-7,TRBV7-2,TRBD2,CASSPRRAREVLGEQYF,TGTGCCAGCAGCCCTAGAAGGGCGCGGGAGGTTTTGGGCGAGCAGTACTTC
NA,TRBJ1-4,TRBV14,NA,CASSQTGRSNEKLFF,TGTGCCAGCAGCCAGACAGGCCGGTCCAATGAAAAACTGTTTTTT
NA,TRBJ2-7,TRBV6-2/TRBV6-3,NA,CASRIYGLYEQYF,TGTGCCAGCAGAATCTACGGCCTTTACGAGCAGTACTTC
few,TRBJ1-6,TRBV11-2,NA,CASSLEYGGYNSPLHF,TGTGCCAGCAGCTTGGAGTACGGAGGTTATAATTCACCCCTCCACTTT
many,TRBJ1-1,TRBV12-3/TRBV12-4,TRBD1,CASSRGNGEAFF,TGTGCCAGCAGCAGGGGGAACGGAGAAGCTTTCTTT
NA,TRBJ2-2,TRBV11-3,TRBD2,CASSYGGRDTGELFF,TGTGCCAGCAGTTATGGCGGGAGGGACACCGGGGAGCTGTTTTTT
few,TRBJ1-5,TRBV4-1,NA,CASSQDRRTARNQPQHF,TGCGCCAGCAGCCAAGATAGGCGGACAGCGAGAAATCAGCCCCAGCATTTT
NA,TRBJ1-3,TRBV12-3/TRBV12-4,NA,CASIIGDLIANTIYF,TGTGCCAGCATCATCGGGGACCTCATTGCTAACACCATATATTTT
NA,TRBJ1-4,TRBV19,TRBD1,CASRTGTNEKLFF,TGTGCCAGCAGGACAGGCACTAATGAAAAACTGTTTTTT
NA,TRBJ1-6,TRBV6-5,TRBD1,CASSPRPRGGNSPLHF,TGTGCCAGCAGTCCTAGACCCAGGGGGGGGAATTCACCCCTCCACTTT
many,TRBJ2-7,TRBV7-8,NA,CASSLGLGPYDYEQYF,TGTGCCAGCAGCTTAGGTCTAGGGCCTTATGACTACGAGCAGTACTTC
many,TRBJ2-7,TRBV29-1,NA,CSVEMGRTYEQYF,TGCAGCGTTGAGATGGGACGGACCTACGAGCAGTACTTC
many,TRBJ1-5,TRBV12-3/TRBV12-4,NA,CASRRQQRQPQHF,TGTGCCAGCAGACGACAGCAACGTCAGCCCCAGCATTTT
many,TRBJ2-5,TRBV9,NA,CASSVGGVETQYF,TGTGCCAGCAGCGTAGGAGGAGTGGAGACCCAGTACTTC
NA,TRBJ1-4,TRBV10-1,TRBD1,CASSPLRGRPIEKLFF,TGTGCCAGCAGTCCTCTAAGGGGGCGCCCAATTGAAAAACTGTTTTTT
NA,TRBJ2-5,TRBV20-1,TRBD2,CSARGAGLAVETQYF,TGCAGTGCTAGAGGGGCGGGACTAGCAGTAGAGACCCAGTACTTC
many,TRBJ2-2,TRBV13,NA,CASNPDRDTGELFF,TGTGCCAGCAACCCGGACAGAGACACCGGGGAGCTGTTTTTT
many,TRBJ1-2,TRBV19,TRBD1,CASTARGGDRADGYTF,TGTGCCAGTACCGCAAGGGGAGGGGACAGGGCGGATGGCTACACCTTC
NA,TRBJ2-7,TRBV29-1,NA,CIGGTGREQYF,TGCATCGGAGGGACCGGGCGGGAGCAGTACTTC
NA,TRBJ2-4,TRBV2,NA,CASSEEGVAKNIQYF,TGTGCCAGCAGTGAAGAGGGGGTAGCCAAAAACATTCAGTACTTC
few,TRBJ2-7,TRBV12-3/TRBV12-4,NA,CASSTLDSPTYEQYF,TGTGCCAGCAGCACCTTAGACAGCCCGACCTACGAGCAGTACTTC
NA,TRBJ2-3,TRBV25-1,NA,CASSLDSSTDTQYF,TGTGCCAGCAGCTTGGACAGCAGCACAGATACGCAGTATTTT
NA,TRBJ2-2,TRBV20-1,NA,CSASRPGSDGELFF,TGCAGTGCCAGCAGACCGGGATCTGACGGGGAGCTGTTTTTT
few,TRBJ1-1,TRBV7-2,NA,CASSLSGRMNTEAFF,TGTGCCAGCAGTTTATCGGGCAGGATGAACACTGAAGCTTTCTTT
NA,TRBJ1-1,TRBV28,TRBD1,CASTGTGRTEAFF,TGTGCCAGCACCGGGACAGGGAGGACTGAAGCTTTCTTT
NA,TRBJ1-4,TRBV6-5,NA,CASTGPAGEKLFF,TGTGCCTCCACCGGGCCGGCGGGCGAAAAACTGTTTTTT
NA,TRBJ2-5,TRBV7-9,NA,CASSLMGLQQETQYF,TGTGCCAGCAGCTTAATGGGTCTCCAACAAGAGACCCAGTACTTC
NA,TRBJ1-2,TRBV15,NA,CATSTTGTNYGYTF,TGTGCCACCAGCACTACGGGGACTAACTATGGCTACACCTTC
NA,TRBJ1-5,TRBV6-5,NA,CASSPASLRNQPQHF,TGTGCCAGCAGTCCCGCCTCCCTGCGGAATCAGCCCCAGCATTTT
NA,TRBJ1-2,TRBV4-1,NA,CASSQEGGNNYGYTF,TGCGCCAGCAGCCAAGAAGGAGGGAACAACTATGGCTACACCTTC
NA,TRBJ1-5,TRBV7-9,NA,CASSRKTGNNQPQHF,TGTGCCAGCAGCCGGAAGACAGGAAACAATCAGCCCCAGCATTTT